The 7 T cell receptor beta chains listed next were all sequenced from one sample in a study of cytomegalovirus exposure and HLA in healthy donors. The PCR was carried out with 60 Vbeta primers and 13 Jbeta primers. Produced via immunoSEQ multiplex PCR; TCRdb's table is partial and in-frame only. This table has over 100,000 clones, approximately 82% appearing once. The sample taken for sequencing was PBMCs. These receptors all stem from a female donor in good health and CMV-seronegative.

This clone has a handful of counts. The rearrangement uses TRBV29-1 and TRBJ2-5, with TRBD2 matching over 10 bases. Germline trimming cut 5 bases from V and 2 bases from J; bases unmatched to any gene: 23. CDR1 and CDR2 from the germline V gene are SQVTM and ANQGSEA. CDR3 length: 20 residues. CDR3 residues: CSVSGSLAGVSLSTQETQYF. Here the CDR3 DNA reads TGCAGCGTTTCAGGATCTCTAGCGGGAGTATCCCTTAGTACGCAAGAGACCCAGTACTTC. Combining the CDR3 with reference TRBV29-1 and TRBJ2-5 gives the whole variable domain SAVISQKPSRDICQRGTSLTIQCQVDSQVTMMFWYRQQPGQSLTLIATANQGSEATYESGFVIDKFPISRPNLTFSTLTVSNMSPEDSSIYLCSVSGSLAGVSLSTQETQYFGPGTRLLVL.

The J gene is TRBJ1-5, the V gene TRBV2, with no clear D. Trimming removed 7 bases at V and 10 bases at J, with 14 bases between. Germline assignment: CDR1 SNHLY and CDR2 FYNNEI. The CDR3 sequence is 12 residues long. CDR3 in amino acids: CASKREGGPQHF. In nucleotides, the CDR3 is TGTGCCAGCAAGAGGGAAGGCGGACCCCAGCATTTT.

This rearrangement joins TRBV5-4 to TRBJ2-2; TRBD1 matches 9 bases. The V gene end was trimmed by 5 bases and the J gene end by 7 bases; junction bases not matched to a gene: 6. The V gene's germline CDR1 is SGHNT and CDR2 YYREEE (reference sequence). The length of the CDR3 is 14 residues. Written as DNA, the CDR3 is TGTGCCAGCAGGGGGGACAGGGAAAACGGGGAGCTGTTTTTT. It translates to CASRGDRENGELFF.

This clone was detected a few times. The CDR3 reads CASSYTGMSETQYF. CDR3 bases: TGTGCCAGCAGTTACACAGGGATGAGCGAGACCCAGTACTTC. The chain has TRBV6-5 and TRBJ2-5; D is possibly TRBD1 (6 bases). V was clipped by 2 bases and J by 5 bases, with 12 bases between them. Germline CDR1 is MNHEY and CDR2 is SVGAGI. CDR3 length: 14 residues.

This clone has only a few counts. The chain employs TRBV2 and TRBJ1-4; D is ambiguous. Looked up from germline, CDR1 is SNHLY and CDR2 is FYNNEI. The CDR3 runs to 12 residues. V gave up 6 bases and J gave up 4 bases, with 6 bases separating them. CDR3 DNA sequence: TGTGCCAGCAGACTCGGTAATGAAAAACTGTTTTTT. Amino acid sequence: CASRLGNEKLFF.

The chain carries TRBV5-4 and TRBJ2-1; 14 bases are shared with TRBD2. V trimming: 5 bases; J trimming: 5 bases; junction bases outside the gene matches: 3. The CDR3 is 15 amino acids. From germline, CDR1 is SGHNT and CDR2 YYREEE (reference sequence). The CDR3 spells CASRTSGREDNEQFF. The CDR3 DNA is TGTGCCAGCAGGACTAGCGGGAGGGAGGACAATGAGCAGTTCTTC.

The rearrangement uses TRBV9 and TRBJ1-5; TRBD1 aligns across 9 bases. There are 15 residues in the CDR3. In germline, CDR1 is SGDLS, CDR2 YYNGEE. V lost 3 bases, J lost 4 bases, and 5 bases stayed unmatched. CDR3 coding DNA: TGTGCCAGCAGCGGGGGGGGACAGGGAAATCAGCCCCAGCATTTT. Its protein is CASSGGGQGNQPQHF.